This T cell receptor (beta chain) was profiled in a study of blood T cell repertoires in COVID-19. About the research overall: PBMCs, B-cell-depleted T cells, or T cells provided the cDNA or gDNA that made up the material.

The V gene's germline CDR1 is SGHKS and CDR2 YYEKEE (reference sequence). The V and J ends lost 1 base and 5 bases respectively, with 21 bases between them. The CDR3 has 17 amino acids. TCRdb's table, derived via immunoSEQ multiplex PCR, lists solely in-frame clones and lacks some. Seen here are 110,000 to 150,000 clones, less than 90% observed once, and the top ten hold around 5.5%. Individuals aged roughly 18 to 90 years were recruited from about two dozen US areas. The sequencing input was PBMCs or T cells enriched from blood (not recorded which). The clonotype comes from a man in his forties with acute COVID-19. This rearrangement joins TRBV5-5 to TRBJ1-1, with D perhaps matching TRBD1 (5 bases). The CDR3 coding sequence is TGTGCCAGCAGCTTGCTGGATGCGGCCTCAAAGGGGACTGAAGCTTTCTTT. Translated: CASSLLDAASKGTEAFF.